This TCR beta chain is from a study of T cells in tuberculosis. No alpha-beta pairing information exists for these sequences. Libraries were prepared by immunoSEQ multiplex PCR; TCRdb keeps only in-frame clonotypes and omits some of them. The sample lists 55,000 to 60,000 clones; roughly 86% were seen once. Sorting used thawed, overnight-rested PBMC stained with anti-CD3, a viability dye and GMM-loaded CD1B tetramer. The CD1B tetramers carried C32 glucose monomycolate purified from Rhodococcus equi. Before cryopreservation, the sorted PBMC lost their CD14-expressing monocytes. Source material: CD1b-GMM tetramer-negative cells sorted from PBMCs. The clonotype was recovered from an adult woman with latent tuberculosis.

The DNA for the CDR3 is TGTGCCAGCAGTGTGGGGACAGAATCCTACAATGAGCAGTTCTTC. Translated: CASSVGTESYNEQFF. The genes are TRBV6-1 and TRBJ2-1; 7 bases map to TRBD1. Germline V CDR1 and CDR2: MNHNS, SASEGT. Trimming cost V 4 bases and J 1 base; bases outside gene matches: 4. This CDR3 is 15 amino acids long.